These T cell receptor beta chains were read from a single sample in a study of vaccination effects on CD4 cells after COVID-19. Libraries were prepared by immunoSEQ multiplex PCR; TCRdb keeps only in-frame clonotypes and omits some of them. The sample includes about 41,000 clones, more than 60% of them seen just once. These receptors are not linked to any known antigen. Sequenced material: CD4+ T cells from PBMCs cultured with HCoV-OC43 spike peptides, taken before COVID-19 vaccination. These receptors originate from a human donor who received a COVID-19 vaccine. Each CDR3 is given with its conserved first and last residue. D genes are given only for firm matches. Some rows have no size entry. The others give once, few or many, or a class for an expanded clone.

J gene	D gene	V gene	clone size	CDR3 length	CDR3 DNA	CDR3 protein
TRBJ2-7	-	TRBV6-5	few	13	TGTGCCAGCAGTTACACAGTTGGATACGAGCAGTACTTC	CASSYTVGYEQYF
TRBJ2-7	-	TRBV6-6	-	14	TGTGCCAGCAGTCCAGACGGGACGGCTTACGAGCAGTACTTC	CASSPDGTAYEQYF
TRBJ1-2	TRBD1	TRBV4-2	-	18	TGTGCCAGCAGCCAAGCTCAGGTCGTTCTGACAGGGAGGGGTGGCTACACCTTC	CASSQAQVVLTGRGGYTF
TRBJ1-2	-	TRBV5-6	-	13	TGTGCCAGCAGCTTACCGGCCAACTATGGCTACACCTTC	CASSLPANYGYTF
TRBJ1-2	TRBD1	TRBV5-1	few	14	TGCGCCAGCAGCTTGGGACAGGGGACCTATGGCTACACCTTC	CASSLGQGTYGYTF
TRBJ2-3	-	TRBV29-1	-	15	TGCAGCACCCGAGAGGGGGGGACCCCAAAAGATACGCAGTATTTT	CSTREGGTPKDTQYF
TRBJ2-5	TRBD2	TRBV5-1	once	13	TGCGCCAGCGGTAGCGGGAGGCAAGAGACCCAGTACTTC	CASGSGRQETQYF
TRBJ2-7	TRBD2	TRBV3-1/TRBV3-2	-	14	TGTGCCAGCAGCCACTCCGAGGGAGGGCCAAAGCAGTACTTC	CASSHSEGGPKQYF
TRBJ1-6	-	TRBV7-3	few	14	TGTGCCAGCAGCTCCAGGGCCGGGGGGTCACCCCTCCACTTT	CASSSRAGGSPLHF
TRBJ1-2	TRBD1	TRBV28	-	17	TGTGCCAGCAGTTTACGGGACAGGGGGAAAGCTAACTATGGCTACACCTTC	CASSLRDRGKANYGYTF
TRBJ2-1	TRBD2	TRBV30	-	13	TGTGCCTGGAGAGCGGGGGCGAACAATGAGCAGTTCTTC	CAWRAGANNEQFF
TRBJ1-2	-	TRBV28	-	15	TGTGCCAGCGGACCCAATCGGGACACCAACTATGGCTACACCTTC	CASGPNRDTNYGYTF
TRBJ2-1	-	TRBV29-1	few	13	TGCAGCGTTAACAGGGATATACGCCATGAGCAGTTCTTC	CSVNRDIRHEQFF
TRBJ1-2	TRBD1	TRBV6-6	-	12	TGTGCCAGCAGTTTCACAGGGGAAGGCTACACCTTC	CASSFTGEGYTF
TRBJ2-5	-	TRBV6-2/TRBV6-3	-	11	TGTGCCAGCAGTTACGGGGAGACCCAGTACTTC	CASSYGETQYF
TRBJ1-2	-	TRBV7-2	-	15	TGTGCCAGCACACAGGGCATGGTAGCTAACTATGGCTACACCTTC	CASTQGMVANYGYTF
TRBJ2-3	-	TRBV5-1	once	14	TGCGCCAGCAGGGGGGGGGCTCGCACAGATACGCAGTATTTT	CASRGGARTDTQYF
TRBJ1-1	-	TRBV12-3/TRBV12-4	-	13	TGTGCCAGCAGTTTGGGGACGAGCACTGAAGCTTTCTTT	CASSLGTSTEAFF
TRBJ1-1	-	TRBV28	-	13	TGTGCCAGCAGTTTATCAAGGGTTAATGAAGCTTTCTTT	CASSLSRVNEAFF
TRBJ1-2	TRBD1	TRBV28	-	17	TGTGCCATTCCCCGTGGGGGTGGACAGGGCGGGACCTATGGCTACACCTTC	CAIPRGGGQGGTYGYTF
TRBJ1-6	-	TRBV11-2	few	13	TGTGCCAGCAGCCGGGATCAGGAACTATCCCTCCACTTT	CASSRDQELSLHF
TRBJ1-2	-	TRBV9	once	15	TGTGCCAGCAGCGTAGGCGTCTCCAGTAACTATGGCTACACCTTC	CASSVGVSSNYGYTF
TRBJ1-1	TRBD1	TRBV2	-	14	TGTGCCAGCAGTTCGACAGGGCCTCCCACTGAAGCTTTCTTT	CASSSTGPPTEAFF
TRBJ1-5	-	TRBV18	once	15	TGTGCCAGCTCACCATCGCGGGGGCGGGGACAGCCCCAGCATTTT	CASSPSRGRGQPQHF
TRBJ2-2	-	TRBV5-1	few	12	TGCGCCAGCAGCCGAAACACCGGGGAGCTGTTTTTT	CASSRNTGELFF
TRBJ2-7	-	TRBV3-1/TRBV3-2	-	14	TGTGCCAGCAGGGTTGACAGGAGGTCCTACGAGCAGTACTTC	CASRVDRRSYEQYF
TRBJ2-7	-	TRBV30	-	15	TGTGCCTGGAGTGTAGGGATCCCCGGCTCCTACGAGCAGTACTTC	CAWSVGIPGSYEQYF
TRBJ1-2	TRBD1	TRBV25-1	-	14	TGTGCCAGCAGGGCTGATGACAGGGTCGTTGACTACACCTTC	CASRADDRVVDYTF
TRBJ2-7	TRBD1	TRBV18	-	14	TGTGCCAGCTCACATGGGACAGGGCTAAGCGAGCAGTACTTC	CASSHGTGLSEQYF